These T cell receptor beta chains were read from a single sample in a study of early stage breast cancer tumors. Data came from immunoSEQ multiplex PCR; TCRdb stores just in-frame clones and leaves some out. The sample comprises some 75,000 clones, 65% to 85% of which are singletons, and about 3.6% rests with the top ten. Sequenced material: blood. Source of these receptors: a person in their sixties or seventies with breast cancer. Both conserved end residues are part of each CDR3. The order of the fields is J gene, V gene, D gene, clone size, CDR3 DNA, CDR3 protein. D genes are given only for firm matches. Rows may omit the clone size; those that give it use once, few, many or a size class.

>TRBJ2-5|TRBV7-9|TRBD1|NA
TGTGCCAGCAGCCGGGACAGGCACCAAGAGACCCAGTACTTC
CASSRDRHQETQYF
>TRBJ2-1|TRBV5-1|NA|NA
TGCGCCAGCAGCGACGGAAGGCCCAACTCCTACAATGAGCAGTTCTTC
CASSDGRPNSYNEQFF
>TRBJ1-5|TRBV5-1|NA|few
TGCGCCAGCAGCTTGGTGACCCAGGAATTACAGCCCCAGCATTTT
CASSLVTQELQPQHF
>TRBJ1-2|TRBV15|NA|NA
TGTGCCACCAGCAGAGATCCGCAGGGATGGGACCTCTATGGCTACACCTTC
CATSRDPQGWDLYGYTF
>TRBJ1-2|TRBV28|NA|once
TGTGCCAGCAGTTTACGAGCGAACTATGGCTACACCTTC
CASSLRANYGYTF
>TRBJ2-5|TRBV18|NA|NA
TGTGCCAGCTCAGCAGAAGAGACCCAGTACTTC
CASSAEETQYF
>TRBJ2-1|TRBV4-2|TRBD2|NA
TGTGCCAGCAGCCAAGATCCTAGCGGGGGAGGGAATGAGCAGTTCTTC
CASSQDPSGGGNEQFF
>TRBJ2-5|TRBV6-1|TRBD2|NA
TGTGCCAGCAGTGTTCAAGCGGGGGGGCGGGGAGAGACCCAGTACTTC
CASSVQAGGRGETQYF
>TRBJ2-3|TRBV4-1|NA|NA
TGCGCCAGCAGCCAAGGAACATTCTCTCGTACATTTTTCACAGATACGCAGTATTTT
CASSQGTFSRTFFTDTQYF
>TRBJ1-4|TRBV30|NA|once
TGTGCCTGGAGTGGGGGCCTAAGGGGCGAAAAACTGTTTTTT
CAWSGGLRGEKLFF
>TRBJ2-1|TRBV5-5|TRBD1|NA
TGTGCCAGCAGCCGTGACAGGGGCTCCTACAATGAGCAGTTCTTC
CASSRDRGSYNEQFF
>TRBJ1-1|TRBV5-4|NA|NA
TGTGCCAGCAGCTTACCCCGGCAGGGCACTGAAGCTTTCTTT
CASSLPRQGTEAFF
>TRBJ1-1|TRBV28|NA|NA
TGTGCCAGCAGTTCAACCGGGCGATGGAACACTGAAGCTTTCTTT
CASSSTGRWNTEAFF
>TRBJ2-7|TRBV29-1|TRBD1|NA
TGCAGCGTTCTAAAGCTGACAGGGAGATATTACGAGCAGTACTTC
CSVLKLTGRYYEQYF
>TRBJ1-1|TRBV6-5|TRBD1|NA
TGTGCCAGCAGTTACTCGTACAGGGGCCCTGAAGCTTTCTTT
CASSYSYRGPEAFF
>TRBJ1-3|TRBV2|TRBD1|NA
TGTGCCAGCGGAGGGACAGCCTCTGGAAACACCATATATTTT
CASGGTASGNTIYF
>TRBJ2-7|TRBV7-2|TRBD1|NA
TGTGCCAGCAGCTTCGGACAGGTCGGGTACGAGCAGTACTTC
CASSFGQVGYEQYF
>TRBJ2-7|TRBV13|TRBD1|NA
TGTGCCAGCAGCGCTGACAGGGGGCGAGTCTACGAGCAGTACTTC
CASSADRGRVYEQYF
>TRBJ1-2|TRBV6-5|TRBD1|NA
TGTGCCAGCACCAGGACAGGGCGGTTATATGGCTACACCTTC
CASTRTGRLYGYTF
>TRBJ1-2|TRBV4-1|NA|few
TGCGCCAGCAGCCAAGGACGGAACTATGGCTACACCTTC
CASSQGRNYGYTF
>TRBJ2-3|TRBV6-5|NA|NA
TGTGCCAGCAGAAAAACCGGGACCCCCACAGATACGCAGTATTTT
CASRKTGTPTDTQYF
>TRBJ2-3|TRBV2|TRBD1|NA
TGTGCCACAGCGGGACAGGGGGAAGGAGATACGCAGTATTTT
CATAGQGEGDTQYF
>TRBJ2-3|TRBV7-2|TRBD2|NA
TGTGCCAGCAGCTTAGCCGCGACTAGCGGGACAGATACGCAGTATTTT
CASSLAATSGTDTQYF
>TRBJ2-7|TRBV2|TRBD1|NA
TGTGCCAGCAGTGAAGAACAGGGGGCTGACGAGCAGTACTTC
CASSEEQGADEQYF
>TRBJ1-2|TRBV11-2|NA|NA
TGTGCCAGCAGCTTAGAAGGTGGCAGGGGCGACACCTTC
CASSLEGGRGDTF
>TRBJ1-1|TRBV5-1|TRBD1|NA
TGCGCCAGCAGCCCGGGGACAGCGAACACTGAAGCTTTCTTT
CASSPGTANTEAFF
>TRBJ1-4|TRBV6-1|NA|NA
TGTGCCAGCAGTGCCAGCTCCGGGGGGTTAAAACTGTTTTTT
CASSASSGGLKLFF
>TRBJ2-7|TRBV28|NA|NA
TGTGCCAGCACCCGTGACCTAGCAGGCTCCTACGAGCAGTACTTC
CASTRDLAGSYEQYF
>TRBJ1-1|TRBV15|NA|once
TGTGCCACCAGCAGAGATCGGGTGGCTGAAGCTTTCTTT
CATSRDRVAEAFF
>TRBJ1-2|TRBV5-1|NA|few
TGCGCCAGCAGACAGCGACCAGGGAACTATGGCTACACCTTC
CASRQRPGNYGYTF
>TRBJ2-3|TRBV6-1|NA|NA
TGTGCCAGCAGGGTCCGGGCCGGAGATACGCAGTATTTT
CASRVRAGDTQYF
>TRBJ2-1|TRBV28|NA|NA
TGTGCCAGCAGTCACTACGGGAGTCTCAACAATGAGCAGTTCTTC
CASSHYGSLNNEQFF
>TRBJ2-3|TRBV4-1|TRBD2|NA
TGCGCCAGCAGCCAAGGGCGAGCGGGGGGCCTCTTAGGCACAGATACGCAGTATTTT
CASSQGRAGGLLGTDTQYF
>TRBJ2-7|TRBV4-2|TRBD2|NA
TGTGCCAGCAGCGATAGGGGAGGGCCCTACGAGCAGTACTTC
CASSDRGGPYEQYF
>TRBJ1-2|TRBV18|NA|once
TGTGCCAGCTCACCCGGATCGGCCTATGGCTACACCTTC
CASSPGSAYGYTF
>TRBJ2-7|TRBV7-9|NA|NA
TGTGCCAGCAGCTCCGTCGGGACGATATACGAGCAGTACTTC
CASSSVGTIYEQYF
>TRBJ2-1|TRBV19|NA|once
TGTGCCAGTAATTCACGGGGCTTTGAGCAGTTCTTC
CASNSRGFEQFF
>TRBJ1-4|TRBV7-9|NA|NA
TGTGCCAGCAGCCCCCGCTCTTACGAACTGTTTTTT
CASSPRSYELFF
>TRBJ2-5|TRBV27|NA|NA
TGTGCCAGCAGTACCCAGGGGGGGACCCAGTACTTC
CASSTQGGTQYF
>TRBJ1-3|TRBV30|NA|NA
TGTGCCTGGAGTGTATACGGGGGTGTATCTGGAAACACCATATATTTT
CAWSVYGGVSGNTIYF
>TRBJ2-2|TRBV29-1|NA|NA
TGCAGCGTGAGACATCCCAGCACCGGGGAGCTGTTTTTT
CSVRHPSTGELFF
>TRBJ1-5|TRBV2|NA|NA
TGTGCCAGCAGTTTGATGGGGGGCGGTCAGCCCCAGCATTTT
CASSLMGGGQPQHF
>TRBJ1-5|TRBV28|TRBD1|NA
TGTGCCAGCAGTTTCGGACAGGGGGCTGGCAATCAGCCCCAGCATTTT
CASSFGQGAGNQPQHF
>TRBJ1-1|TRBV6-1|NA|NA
TGTGCCAGCAGTTCGGGCCCGGACACTGAAGCTTTCTTT
CASSSGPDTEAFF
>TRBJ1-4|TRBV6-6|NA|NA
TGTGCCAGCAGTTGGCGGGGTACTAATGAAAAACTGTTTTTT
CASSWRGTNEKLFF
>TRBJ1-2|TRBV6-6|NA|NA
TGTGCCAGCAGTTACTCGAGTGTTTTGGTCTATGGCTACACCTTC
CASSYSSVLVYGYTF
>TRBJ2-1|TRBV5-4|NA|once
TGTGCCAGCAGCTGGGGGGTGGAGCAGTTCTTC
CASSWGVEQFF
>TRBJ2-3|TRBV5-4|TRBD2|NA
TGTGCCAGCAGCTGGACGGCGGGCGGGGGATACGGGAATACGCAGTATTTT
CASSWTAGGGYGNTQYF
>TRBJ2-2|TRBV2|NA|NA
TGTGCCAGCAGTGTCAGATCCCCAGCCACCGGGGAGCTGTTTTTT
CASSVRSPATGELFF
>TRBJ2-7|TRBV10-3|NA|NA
TGTGCCATCAGTGAGGCTGCCTCCTACGAGCAGTACTTC
CAISEAASYEQYF
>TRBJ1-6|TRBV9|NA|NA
TGTGCCAGCAGCCAAGGGGTTTATAATTCACCCCTCCACTTT
CASSQGVYNSPLHF
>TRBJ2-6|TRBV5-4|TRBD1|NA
TGTGCCAGCAGCAGTCGGACAGGGGCCTCAGGGGCCAACGTCCTGACTTTC
CASSSRTGASGANVLTF
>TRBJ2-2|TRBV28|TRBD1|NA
TGTGCCAGCAGTTCCGGACAGGCCGCGAACACCGGGGAGCTGTTTTTT
CASSSGQAANTGELFF
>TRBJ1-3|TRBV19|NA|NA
TGTGCCAGTAGTATCGACAGCTCTGGAAACACCATATATTTT
CASSIDSSGNTIYF
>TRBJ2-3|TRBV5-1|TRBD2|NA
TGCGCCAGCAGCTATGGGACTAGTAATACGCAGTATTTT
CASSYGTSNTQYF
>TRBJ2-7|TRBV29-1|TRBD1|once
TGCAGCGTTGGGACAGGGGCTGTTGGCGAGCAGTACTTC
CSVGTGAVGEQYF
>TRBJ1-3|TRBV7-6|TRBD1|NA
TGTGCCAGCAGCTTATTCGAACAGGGGGCATCTGGAAACACCATATATTTT
CASSLFEQGASGNTIYF
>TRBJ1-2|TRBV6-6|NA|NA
TGTGCCAGCAGTTTTTCGGGACCCAGCTATGGCTACACCTTC
CASSFSGPSYGYTF
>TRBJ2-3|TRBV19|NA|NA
TGTGCCAGCTCCCGGGGGTTGGATACGCAGTATTTT
CASSRGLDTQYF
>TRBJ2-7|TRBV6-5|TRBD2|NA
TGTGCCAGCAAGCGGGACGGGCTATACGAGCAGTACTTC
CASKRDGLYEQYF